Presented here are 20 T cell receptor beta chains from one specimen sequenced in a study of blood T cell repertoires in COVID-19. Some clones are missing from TCRdb's copy, which holds only in-frame ones; the method was immunoSEQ multiplex PCR. The repertoire holds just under 350,000 clones, with around 87% as singletons. The sample was peripheral blood. These receptors originate from a woman aged 45-65 years with COVID-19, enrolled during active disease.

This chain uses TRBV30 with TRBJ1-2, with D unclear. With 3 bases removed from V and 5 bases from J, the gap between germline ends came to 13 bases. The CDR3 runs to 13 residues. Germline lookup yields CDR1 GTSNPN and CDR2 SVGIG (reference sequence). The CDR3 DNA reads TGTGCCTGGAGAGAAGGAGGCCCTTATGGCTACACCTTC. Residues: CAWREGGPYGYTF.

Comment on this clone: Relative to the germline gene, one junction end is altered; a read error may explain this. The V and J genes are TRBV12-5 and TRBJ2-3; 13 nucleotides align to TRBD2. CDR1 LGHNT and CDR2 FRNRAP come from the germline V gene. This CDR3 region has 15 residues. Here the CDR3 reads CASSLGTSGTDTQYF. As DNA, the CDR3 is TGTGCTAGTAGTTTGGGGACTAGCGGGACTGATACGCAGTATTTT.

The V and J genes are TRBV7-2 and TRBJ2-3; 12 bases align to TRBD2. The junction had 2 bases not matched to a gene; V was cut back by 4 bases and J by 3 bases. Germline V gives CDR1 SGHTA, CDR2 FQGNSA. The CDR3 spans 15 residues. The CDR3 here is CASSSGLAGTDTQYF. The CDR3 DNA follows: TGTGCCAGCAGCTCCGGACTAGCGGGAACAGATACGCAGTATTTT.

This clone is a singleton in its sample. The chain uses TRBV6-1 and TRBJ1-3; D unresolved. CDR3 size: 12 residues. V was shortened by 2 bases and J by 11 bases, with 10 bases between the two germline ends. The germline CDR1 and CDR2 sequences are MNHNS and SASEGT. The CDR3 reads CASSELSIAIYF. The CDR3, as DNA: TGTGCCAGCAGTGAACTATCTATCGCCATATATTTT.

The CDR3 DNA follows: TGCAGCGTTGAAGAGGCAGGGTTGGTTTACGAGCAGTACTTC. The encoded protein is CSVEEAGLVYEQYF. This chain links TRBV29-1 with TRBJ2-7, with TRBD1 as a possible D gene (5 bases). V was clipped by 0 bases and J by 4 bases, with 13 bases between them. The CDR3 loop spans 14 amino acids. Germline CDR1 SQVTM, CDR2 ANQGSEA.

V is TRBV6-5 and J is TRBJ2-1, with D possibly being TRBD2 (6 bases). Germline V gene data show CDR1 as MNHEY and CDR2 as SVGAGI. There are 13 residues in the CDR3. V was shortened by 4 bases and J by 15 bases, with 19 bases between the two germline ends. This chain's CDR3 is CASSSSRDSERFF. The CDR3 bases are TGTGCCAGCAGTTCATCCCGGGACTCGGAAAGGTTCTTC.

The V gene is TRBV30, the J gene TRBJ2-2, with a weak D call TRBD1 (6 bases). CDR3 size: 15 residues. CDR1 is GTSNPN, CDR2 SVGIG, per germline (reference sequence). V was clipped by 1 base and J by 1 base, with 10 bases between them. CDR3 in DNA: TGTGCCTGGAGTGAACCGGGACAGAACACCGGGGAGCTGTTTTTT. Translation gives CAWSEPGQNTGELFF.

The genes are TRBV7-6 and TRBJ2-3, with 12 bases fitting TRBD2. The CDR3 contains 19 residues. The junction had 10 bases not matched to a gene; V was cut back by 3 bases and J by 0 bases. From germline, CDR1 is SGHVS and CDR2 FNYEAQ. For the CDR3, the DNA is TGTGCCAGCAGCTTGAGGACTAGCGGGATAACATCTAGCACAGATACGCAGTATTTT. Translation gives CASSLRTSGITSSTDTQYF.

V usage is TRBV18 and J usage is TRBJ2-3; 7 bases line up with TRBD2. J was trimmed by 1 base and V by 8 bases; bases with no gene match: 6. CDR3 length: 14 amino acids. Germline V gene sequence: CDR1 KGHSH, CDR2 LQKENI. The DNA for the CDR3 is TGTGCCAGCCAAGATACTAGCGGCACAGATACGCAGTATTTT. This translates into CASQDTSGTDTQYF.

The chain carries TRBV3-1 (or the pseudogene TRBV3-2) and TRBJ2-2, with 10 bases matching TRBD1. The CDR3 length is 17 residues. V trimming: 3 bases; J trimming: 1 base; junction bases outside the gene matches: 5. Germline lookup yields CDR1 LGHDT and CDR2 YNNKEL (reference sequence). The CDR3 DNA reads TGTGCCAGCAGCCACAGGACAGGGGGTTTGAACACCGGGGAGCTGTTTTTT. Translated: CASSHRTGGLNTGELFF.

The chain couples TRBV28 to TRBJ2-2; D possibly corresponds to TRBD1 (6 bases). The germline gives CDR1 MDHEN, CDR2 SYDVKM. V shed 4 bases and J shed 1 base, with 10 bases lying between them. The CDR3 consists of 15 residues. CDR3 nucleotides: TGTGCCAGCAGTTCGAGGGGACAGAACACCGGGGAGCTGTTTTTT. Translating gives CASSSRGQNTGELFF.

This clone has a single count. The gene calls are TRBV7-2 and TRBJ2-7, with 8 bases identical to TRBD1. Germline V gene lookup returns CDR1 SGHTA and CDR2 FQGNSA. J was trimmed by 4 bases and V by 3 bases; bases with no gene match: 8. CDR3 length: 15 amino acids. The CDR3 region has the DNA TGTGCCAGCAGCTTCCCTCAGGGGGCGCGGTACGAGCAGTACTTC. Encoded protein: CASSFPQGARYEQYF.

The chain is built from TRBV19 and TRBJ1-1, with D hard to call. This CDR3 has 16 amino acids. The V gene's germline CDR1 is LNHDA and CDR2 SQIVND (reference sequence). Trimming took 2 bases from V and 1 from J, leaving 14 bases between them. CDR3 DNA sequence: TGTGCCAGTAGTATATCCTCCTGGAGCGGGAACACTGAAGCTTTCTTT. This codes for CASSISSWSGNTEAFF.

The rearrangement links TRBV2 to TRBJ1-6; D unresolved. The CDR3 is made up of 15 amino acids. V was pared by 6 bases and J by 9 bases, with 18 bases between. Germline V CDR1 and CDR2: SNHLY, FYNNEI. The CDR3 loop reads CASRETGSGVSPLHF. DNA of the CDR3: TGTGCCAGCAGGGAAACGGGATCCGGGGTTTCACCCCTCCACTTT.

V and J are TRBV5-1 and TRBJ2-7; 16 nucleotides align to TRBD2. In germline, CDR1 is SGHRS, CDR2 YFSETQ. J lost 5 bases, V lost 4 bases, and 15 bases had no gene match. This CDR3 comprises 19 residues. CDR3 DNA: TGCGCCAGCAGCCCGCAGGGGACTAGCGGGAGGGGCATTAGTCACGAGCAGTACTTC. It specifies CASSPQGTSGRGISHEQYF.

This clone was seen just once. The chain has TRBV4-1 and TRBJ2-7; 14 positions agree with TRBD2. This CDR3 contains 14 residues. Trimming removed 10 bases from V and 4 bases from J; junction bases left unmatched: 6. CDR1 is MGHRA, CDR2 YSYEKL, per germline. DNA for the CDR3: TGCGCCACCTCGGGACTAGCGGGAGAATACGAGCAGTACTTC. It translates to CATSGLAGEYEQYF.

The chain uses TRBV7-9 and TRBJ2-1, with a tentative D call TRBD1 (5 bases). Germline V gene lookup returns CDR1 SEHNR and CDR2 FQNEAQ (reference sequence). Between the trimmed V and J ends, which lost 0 bases and 3 bases, there was a span of 12 bases. The CDR3 is 16 amino acids. The CDR3 is CASSLARPTDYNEQFF. CDR3 nucleotide sequence: TGTGCCAGCAGCTTAGCCCGCCCGACAGACTACAATGAGCAGTTCTTC.

V and J are TRBV18 and TRBJ1-2; TRBD1 might be the D (5 bases). The germline CDR1 and CDR2 sequences are KGHSH and LQKENI. The CDR3 extends over 14 amino acids. V was shortened by 3 bases and J by 10 bases, with 18 bases between the two germline ends. The CDR3 coding sequence is TGTGCCAGCTCACCTGGTTCAGTTGCAGGGTACTACACCTTC. As protein: CASSPGSVAGYYTF. Drawing the rest from reference TRBV18 and TRBJ1-2, the complete variable domain is NAGVMQNPRHLVRRRGQEARLRCSPMKGHSHVYWYRQLPEEGLKFMVYLQKENIIDESGMPKERFSAEFPKEGPSILRIQQVVRGDSAAYFCASSPGSVAGYYTFGSGTRLTVV.

J is TRBJ2-2 and V is TRBV19; no clear D. The CDR3 covers 13 residues. The V gene lost 6 bases and the J gene lost 5 bases, with 10 bases spanning the gap. CDR1 LNHDA and CDR2 SQIVND come from the germline V gene (reference sequence). The CDR3 coding sequence is TGTGCCAGTAGGAGGAGTGGGACCGGGGAGCTGTTTTTT. Residues: CASRRSGTGELFF.

The chain employs TRBV27 and TRBJ2-7, with a possible D match to TRBD2 (5 bases). The CDR3 is made up of 14 amino acids. V lost 3 bases, J lost 4 bases, and 13 bases lay in between. CDR1 is MNHEY and CDR2 is SMNVEV in the germline V gene (reference sequence). CDR3 bases: TGTGCCAGCAGTTTCGCAGGAGGATATTACGAGCAGTACTTC. Residues: CASSFAGGYYEQYF.